This TCR beta chain appears in the sequencing data of a study of T cells after yellow fever vaccination. Study information: Fractions containing few cells were prepared with SMART-Seq v4 Ultra Low Input.

Findings and caveats of the study: Reappearing after the booster were most of the clones from primary vaccination (96% CD4, about 88% CD8). Peaking on day 5 versus 15, the secondary response was faster but weaker.

This clonotype turned up a few times. The antigen is unknown. A 5'RACE template-switching step, the method used to make TCR cDNA, added a universal primer site and UMIs. MiXCR was run by TCRdb on the 5' RACE reads, yielding one entry per CDR3 protein. The table records hundreds of thousands of distinct CDR3 sequences, less than 20% of them present only once. The CDR3 extends over 16 amino acids. CDR1 is LNHNV, CDR2 YYDKDF, per germline (reference sequence). V lost 0 bases, J lost 6 bases, and 15 bases lay in between. The sample in question was PBMCs, obtained around 5 days after the first yellow fever vaccination. The chain uses TRBV15 and TRBJ2-1; D may correspond to TRBD1 or TRBD2 (6 bases each). This clonotype originated in a man aged 18 to 29 who received the YFV17D yellow fever vaccine. Written as DNA, the CDR3 is TGTGCCACCAGCAGAGATTGGGGGGCAGGATTCAATGAGCAGTTCTTC. Its protein product is CATSRDWGAGFNEQFF.